Below, 20 T cell receptor beta chains from the same sample are listed, as sequenced in a study of blood T cell repertoires in COVID-19. The table came from immunoSEQ multiplex PCR; TCRdb's copy has only in-frame clones and leaves some out. Of about 110,000 clones detected, approximately 89% appear once; the ten largest clones hold about 4.5%. Sequencing was done on a sample of peripheral blood. The receptors were sampled from a middle-aged man with acute or convalescent COVID-19.

The chain has TRBV4-2 and TRBJ1-1; 7 bases line up with TRBD1. After removal of 4 bases from V and 1 base from J, the junction contained 6 bases not matched to a gene. The germline CDR1 and CDR2 sequences are LGHNA and YNFKEQ. The CDR3 consists of 15 residues. The CDR3 region is CASSPGGTANTEAFF. In nucleotides, the CDR3 is TGTGCCAGCAGCCCGGGCGGGACAGCGAACACTGAAGCTTTCTTT.

This chain joins TRBV4-1 and TRBJ2-1, with a weak D call TRBD1 (6 bases). Trimming removed 3 bases at V and 0 bases at J, with 15 bases between. CDR1 is MGHRA, CDR2 YSYEKL, per germline. The CDR3 has 17 residues. The CDR3 spells CASSHHYRVSSYNEQFF. CDR3 sequence (DNA): TGCGCCAGCAGCCACCATTACAGGGTGAGCTCCTACAATGAGCAGTTCTTC.

V is TRBV5-6 and J is TRBJ2-1; TRBD1 agrees at 10 bases. Germline CDR1 is SGHDT and CDR2 is YYEEEE. This CDR3 comprises 15 residues. Trimming removed 4 bases from V and 7 bases from J; junction bases left unmatched: 8. The CDR3 sequence: CASSPGTGVRNEQFF. CDR3 sequence (DNA): TGTGCCAGCAGCCCCGGGACAGGGGTTCGAAATGAGCAGTTCTTC.

Details on this clone: This specimen includes other DNA sequences encoding the same CDR3. The rearrangement uses TRBV5-1 and TRBJ1-6; TRBD1 matches 10 bases. CDR1 is SGHRS, CDR2 YFSETQ, per germline. The CDR3 covers 15 residues. The trim removed 3 bases at V and 6 bases at J, leaving 3 bases unmatched. The CDR3 here is CASSWGQGINSPLHF. CDR3 sequence (DNA): TGCGCCAGCAGCTGGGGACAGGGGATTAATTCACCCCTCCACTTT.

CDR3 coding DNA: TGCAGCGGTACGACAGGACTTAACTATGGCTACACCTTC. This sequence encodes CSGTTGLNYGYTF. V usage is TRBV29-1 and J usage is TRBJ1-2, with TRBD1 as a possible D gene (6 bases). Germline values: CDR1 SQVTM, CDR2 ANQGSEA. There are 13 residues in the CDR3. V was pared by 7 bases and J by 1 base, with 13 bases between.

V gene TRBV7-2 combines with J gene TRBJ2-7, with TRBD2 matching 9 bases. This CDR3 is 16 amino acids long. Looked up from germline, CDR1 is SGHTA and CDR2 is FQGNSA. J lost 7 bases, V lost 5 bases, and 15 bases had no gene match. The CDR3 nucleotides are TGTGCCAGCAGCCGCTCGGAGCGGGGGGCCTCCGGGGAGCAGTACTTC. Its protein is CASSRSERGASGEQYF.

The rearrangement links TRBV11-2 to TRBJ2-5; TRBD2 matches 8 bases. Unmatched junction bases numbered 3, after V lost 2 bases and J lost 4 bases. Germline-derived CDR1 and CDR2 are SGHAT and FQNNGV. The CDR3 covers 14 residues. Here the CDR3 reads CASSLSGGRETQYF. The DNA of the CDR3 is TGTGCCAGCAGCTTAAGCGGGGGTCGAGAGACCCAGTACTTC. The variable domain in full, with the rest retrieved from reference TRBV11-2 and TRBJ2-5, is EAGVAQSPRYKIIEKRQSVAFWCNPISGHATLYWYQQILGQGPKLLIQFQNNGVVDDSQLPKDRFSAERLKGVDSTLKIQPAKLEDSAVYLCASSLSGGRETQYFGPGTRLLVL.

The chain couples TRBV30 to TRBJ1-1, with D uncertain. CDR1 is GTSNPN, CDR2 SVGIG, per germline (reference sequence). There are 11 residues in the CDR3. Trimming removed 5 bases from V and 7 bases from J, with 11 bases in between. This chain's CDR3 is CAWGQEVEAFF. CDR3 nucleotide sequence: TGTGCCTGGGGGCAAGAGGTTGAAGCTTTCTTT.

V is TRBV4-2 and J is TRBJ2-1, with D possibly matching TRBD2 (7 bases). V lost 4 bases and J lost 4, with 17 bases in between. The CDR3 loop spans 16 amino acids. Germline CDR1 and CDR2: LGHNA and YNFKEQ. CDR3 nucleotide sequence: TGTGCCAGCAGCCCTGGGGGGGGGCGAAGGTACAATGAGCAGTTCTTC. This gives the protein CASSPGGGRRYNEQFF.

This rearrangement joins TRBV9 to TRBJ2-2; 10 positions agree with TRBD2. With V trimmed by 1 base and J by 5 bases, 5 bases remained unmatched. CDR3 length equals 16 residues. Germline CDR1 reads SGDLS; CDR2 reads YYNGEE. The CDR3 sequence is CASSVSAGGLTGELFF. The CDR3, as DNA: TGTGCCAGCAGCGTATCAGCGGGGGGGCTAACCGGGGAGCTGTTTTTT.

This clone was seen once. The chain couples TRBV4-2 to TRBJ2-5; maybe TRBD1 (6 bases). Germline CDR1 LGHNA, CDR2 YNFKEQ. V lost 0 bases, J lost 4 bases, and 12 bases lay in between. The CDR3 extends over 15 amino acids. The CDR3 is CASSQDRAGAETQYF. The DNA of the CDR3 is TGTGCCAGCAGCCAAGATCGGGCAGGGGCAGAGACCCAGTACTTC.

The chain uses TRBV10-3 and TRBJ2-2; TRBD2 matches 10 bases. The length of the CDR3 is 15 residues. Germline-derived CDR1 and CDR2 are ENHRY and SYGVKD. Trimming cost V 11 bases and J 9 bases; bases outside gene matches: 15. CDR3 DNA sequence: TGTGCCGCCTCAAGCGGGGGGGTCTCCTACTGGGAGCTGTTTTTT. This encodes CAASSGGVSYWELFF.

This clone was seen a single time. One end of the junction fails to match germline, which may point to a read error. V gene TRBV7-7 combines with J gene TRBJ2-7; D unclear. The CDR3 contains 13 residues. The germline gives CDR1 SSHAT, CDR2 FNYEAQ (reference sequence). CDR3 sequence reads: CASSPSVSYEQYF. The CDR3 DNA reads TGTGCTAGCAGCCCCTCCGTCTCCTACGAGCAGTACTTC.

In its sample, this clone was seen a few times. The chain is built from TRBV6-1 and TRBJ2-7; 10 bases agree with TRBD1. Germline values: CDR1 MNHNS, CDR2 SASEGT. The CDR3 sequence is 14 residues long. V was pared by 2 bases and J by 7 bases, with 5 bases of the junction left unmatched. The CDR3 loop reads CASSEKWDRGEQYF. The DNA of the CDR3 is TGTGCCAGCAGTGAAAAGTGGGACAGGGGTGAGCAGTACTTC.

CDR3 protein: CATRDREPEEQFF. The CDR3 region has the DNA TGTGCCACCCGGGACAGGGAGCCCGAAGAGCAGTTCTTC. The V gene is TRBV10-3, the J gene TRBJ2-1; 9 bases agree with TRBD1. Per the germline V gene, CDR1 is ENHRY and CDR2 is SYGVKD. The length of the CDR3 is 13 residues. Germline trimming cut 10 bases from V and 10 bases from J; bases unmatched to any gene: 11.

This chain links TRBV11-2 with TRBJ2-7; D is uncertain. Trimming removed 5 bases from V and 3 bases from J, with 5 bases in between. This CDR3 is built from 11 residues. CDR1 is SGHAT and CDR2 is FQNNGV in the germline V gene. The DNA for the CDR3 is TGTGCCAGCAGCCCGGGCTACGAGCAGTACTTC. Its protein is CASSPGYEQYF.

J is TRBJ1-4 and V is TRBV6-5; the D is unclear. V lost 6 bases to trimming and J lost 4 bases, with 15 bases between them. CDR3 length: 15 amino acids. The germline V gene encodes CDR1 MNHEY and CDR2 SVGAGI. The CDR3 nucleotides read TGTGCCAGCAGCCCCCCTGGAGGGCTTAATGAAAAACTGTTTTTT. Protein sequence: CASSPPGGLNEKLFF.

In this sample, this clone turned up a few times. V gene TRBV27 combines with J gene TRBJ2-7; D is perhaps TRBD1 (5 bases). CDR3 length equals 15 residues. Germline CDR1 MNHEY, CDR2 SMNVEV (reference sequence). The ends were cut back, 3 bases at V and 0 bases at J, with 12 bases in the middle. CDR3 amino acids: CASSFLGAVSYEQYF. The DNA of the CDR3 is TGTGCCAGCAGTTTTCTTGGGGCCGTCTCCTACGAGCAGTACTTC.

V usage is TRBV7-9 and J usage is TRBJ2-1, with TRBD2 matching 11 bases. CDR1 is SEHNR, CDR2 FQNEAQ, per germline (reference sequence). The CDR3 is 15 residues long. The ends lost 2 bases at V and 6 bases at J; junction bases unmatched: 3. CDR3 nucleotides: TGTGCCAGCAGCTTAAGACTAGCGGGGAGCAATGAGCAGTTCTTC. It yields the protein CASSLRLAGSNEQFF. Drawing the rest from reference TRBV7-9 and TRBJ2-1, the complete variable domain is DTGVSQNPRHKITKRGQNVTFRCDPISEHNRLYWYRQTLGQGPEFLTYFQNEAQLEKSRLLSDRFSAERPKGSFSTLEIQRTEQGDSAMYLCASSLRLAGSNEQFFGPGTRLTVL.

As DNA, the CDR3 is TGTGCCAGCAGTTACGAAGGTCGCGGGAATCAGCCCCAGCATTTT. Its protein product is CASSYEGRGNQPQHF. The chain combines TRBV6-6 with TRBJ1-5; D is unclear. V gave up 2 bases and J gave up 4 bases, with 12 bases separating them. This CDR3 region has 15 residues. CDR1 is MNHNY, CDR2 SVGAGI, per germline (reference sequence).